This passage covers 25 T cell receptor beta chains from one sample sequenced in a study of blood T cell repertoires in COVID-19. TCRdb's copy holds only in-frame clones and misses some; the assay was immunoSEQ multiplex PCR. This sample has 85,000 to 90,000 clones, with about 91% found just once. Input material: peripheral blood. The source is a human donor with active COVID-19. The donor label of this sample is uncertain.

V and J are TRBV27 and TRBJ1-1; maybe TRBD1 (6 bases). Per germline, CDR1 MNHEY and CDR2 SMNVEV (reference sequence). V was cut by 3 bases and J by 10 bases, with 15 bases left in between. CDR3 length: 13 amino acids. The CDR3 DNA sequence: TGTGCCAGCAGTTTCTCGGCAGGGGAAGCAGCTTTCTTT. It yields the protein CASSFSAGEAAFF.

This sequence joins TRBV2 and TRBJ1-3, with D unclear. CDR1 SNHLY and CDR2 FYNNEI come from the germline V gene. The length of the CDR3 is 15 residues. V lost 5 bases and J 5 bases, leaving 16 bases between the germline ends. CDR3 loop: CASSLDQLGRNTIYF. CDR3 coding DNA: TGTGCCAGCAGTTTAGACCAGCTGGGCCGAAACACCATATATTTT.

This chain joins TRBV7-8 and TRBJ2-2, with TRBD2 identical over 9 bases. Germline V gene data show CDR1 as SGHVS and CDR2 as FQNEAQ. The CDR3 sequence is 18 residues long. Unmatched junction bases numbered 12, after V lost 6 bases and J lost 1 base. The CDR3 here is CASRRASLAGVNTGELFF. In nucleotides, the CDR3 is TGTGCCAGCAGACGAGCTTCTTTAGCGGGGGTGAACACCGGGGAGCTGTTTTTT.

This chain joins TRBV7-8 and TRBJ1-1; D uncertain. V was pared by 5 bases and J by 3 bases, with 7 bases between. The CDR3 is 12 amino acids. The V gene's germline CDR1 is SGHVS and CDR2 FQNEAQ. CDR3 sequence: CASSPPDTEAFF. CDR3 sequence (DNA): TGTGCCAGCAGCCCCCCAGACACTGAAGCTTTCTTT. The full variable domain, rest sourced from reference TRBV7-8 and TRBJ1-1, is GAGVSQSPRYKVAKRGQDVALRCDPISGHVSLFWYQQALGQGPEFLTYFQNEAQLDKSGLPSDRFFAERPEGSVSTLKIQRTQQEDSAVYLCASSPPDTEAFFGQGTRLTVV.

The chain is built from TRBV5-1 and TRBJ1-6; TRBD1 might be the D (5 bases). The CDR3 contains 15 residues. Trimming pared 0 bases from V and 10 bases from J, leaving 14 bases between. Per the germline V gene, CDR1 is SGHRS and CDR2 is YFSETQ. The CDR3: CASSLVGGAQSPLHF. CDR3 in DNA: TGCGCCAGCAGCTTGGTGGGAGGGGCTCAATCACCCCTCCACTTT.

The genes are TRBV4-1 and TRBJ1-2; no firm D call. The CDR3 totals 15 residues. Trimming removed 6 bases at V and 6 bases at J, with 20 bases between. Per germline, CDR1 MGHRA and CDR2 YSYEKL. CDR3 residues: CASRSVREKKNGYTF. CDR3 DNA: TGCGCCAGCAGGTCTGTTAGGGAGAAGAAAAATGGCTACACCTTC.

This rearrangement joins TRBV18 to TRBJ1-1; D is perhaps TRBD1 (5 bases). The V end lost 3 bases, the J end lost 0 bases, and 17 bases lay between the germline ends. The length of the CDR3 is 17 residues. Germline CDR1 is KGHSH and CDR2 is LQKENI. This CDR3 reads CASSPGNPDRVNTEAFF. The CDR3 nucleotides read TGTGCCAGCTCACCCGGAAATCCAGACAGAGTGAACACTGAAGCTTTCTTT.

The rearrangement joins TRBV15 to TRBJ2-2, with D possibly matching TRBD1 (5 bases). The V and J ends lost 4 bases and 7 bases respectively, with 13 bases between them. CDR1 and CDR2 (germline): LNHNV, YYDKDF (reference sequence). The length of the CDR3 is 14 residues. The DNA for the CDR3 is TGTGCCACCAGCATCAGGGTTAGTGACGGGGAGCTGTTTTTT. Translated, it gives CATSIRVSDGELFF.

In its sample, this clone was seen once. This chain connects TRBV9 to TRBJ1-1; TRBD1 matches at 7 bases. Germline CDR1 SGDLS, CDR2 YYNGEE. There are 15 residues in the CDR3. After removal of 0 bases from V and 5 bases from J, the junction contained 7 bases not matched to a gene. The CDR3 loop is CASSVEEGGGTEAFF. The CDR3 DNA reads as TGTGCCAGCAGCGTAGAGGAAGGGGGCGGGACTGAAGCTTTCTTT.

In its sample, this clone was seen once. The chain combines TRBV6-5 with TRBJ2-2; D possibly corresponds to TRBD1 (6 bases). In germline, CDR1 is MNHEY, CDR2 SVGAGI. V was clipped by 6 bases and J by 4 bases, with 12 bases between them. CDR3 length: 14 residues. In DNA form, the CDR3 reads TGTGCCAGCAGCCGGGACACAAGCACCGGGGAGCTGTTTTTT. Its translation: CASSRDTSTGELFF.

This rearrangement joins TRBV5-6 to TRBJ1-3; 10 positions agree with TRBD1. This CDR3 comprises 18 residues. Germline V gene sequence: CDR1 SGHDT, CDR2 YYEEEE. Unmatched junction bases numbered 14, after V lost 4 bases and J lost 4 bases. DNA of the CDR3: TGTGCCAGCAGCGTGCATGGACAGGGGGTAGTCGGAGGAAACACCATATATTTT. Encoded protein: CASSVHGQGVVGGNTIYF.

This sequence joins TRBV3-1 (or the pseudogene TRBV3-2) and TRBJ1-2; maybe TRBD1 (6 bases). CDR3 length: 17 residues. CDR1 is LGHDT, CDR2 YNNKEL, per germline (reference sequence). With 0 bases removed from V and 2 bases from J, the gap between germline ends came to 16 bases. The CDR3 bases are TGTGCCAGCAGCCAAGATGGGGGCCAGATCTACAACTATGGCTACACCTTC. This encodes CASSQDGGQIYNYGYTF.

The chain links TRBV6-6 to TRBJ1-2; perhaps TRBD1 as D (6 bases). The germline CDR1 and CDR2 sequences are MNHNY and SVGAGI (reference sequence). V lost 7 bases to trimming and J lost 2 bases, with 14 bases between them. The CDR3 spans 14 residues. CDR3 protein: CASTTQGINYGYTF. The CDR3 nucleotides are TGTGCCAGCACCACCCAGGGGATCAACTATGGCTACACCTTC.

This clone was observed once. The J gene is TRBJ1-2, the V gene TRBV7-9; 9 nucleotides match TRBD1. This CDR3 spans 15 amino acids. CDR1 is SEHNR and CDR2 is FQNEAQ in the germline V gene (reference sequence). J lost 4 bases, V lost 5 bases, and 8 bases had no gene match. The CDR3 sequence is CASSRGQGKLYGYTF. The CDR3 DNA follows: TGTGCCAGCAGCCGAGGACAGGGGAAACTCTATGGCTACACCTTC.

The chain joins TRBV9 to TRBJ2-1; TRBD2 matches at 8 bases. The CDR3 has 18 residues. Germline V gives CDR1 SGDLS, CDR2 YYNGEE. The junction had 17 bases not matched to a gene; V was cut back by 0 bases and J by 9 bases. CDR3 nucleotide sequence: TGTGCCAGCAGCGTAGTGCCCATCTTAGCGGGGCCTAGGGTTGAGCAGTTCTTC. Amino acids: CASSVVPILAGPRVEQFF.

The V and J genes are TRBV5-1 and TRBJ2-5; TRBD1 matches 8 bases. The CDR3 has 15 residues. The V segment lost 2 bases and the J segment 5 bases; nucleotides outside the gene matches: 8. Germline V gene sequence: CDR1 SGHRS, CDR2 YFSETQ. CDR3 in DNA: TGCGCCAGCAGCTTAGGCCAGGGGGCATGGGAGACCCAGTACTTC. The encoded protein is CASSLGQGAWETQYF.

This clone was recorded a few times. The chain couples TRBV5-6 to TRBJ1-2; TRBD1 is a possible D gene (5 bases). Germline CDR1 SGHDT, CDR2 YYEEEE. The CDR3 totals 14 residues. V dropped 3 bases and J dropped 7 bases, with 16 bases sitting between them. CDR3 coding DNA: TGTGCCAGCAGCTCGTTACCGCTCAGGGCTGGCTACACCTTC. This codes for CASSSLPLRAGYTF.

V is TRBV6-6 and J is TRBJ1-3; D is unresolved. The CDR3 totals 11 residues. Looked up from germline, CDR1 is MNHNY and CDR2 is SVGAGI (reference sequence). V dropped 8 bases and J dropped 3 bases, with 5 bases sitting between them. In DNA form, the CDR3 reads TGTGCCAGCTTACTTGGAAACACCATATATTTT. Its translation: CASLLGNTIYF.

The chain uses TRBV6-6 and TRBJ2-4; 8 nucleotides line up with TRBD2. V dropped 0 bases and J dropped 8; count of bases not matched to a gene: 6. The CDR3 consists of 15 residues. Germline V gene lookup returns CDR1 MNHNY and CDR2 SVGAGI (reference sequence). The CDR3 sequence is CASSYSGGARDIQYF. The CDR3 coding sequence is TGTGCCAGCAGTTACTCCGGGGGGGCGAGGGACATTCAGTACTTC.

V usage is TRBV13 and J usage is TRBJ2-1, with 7 bases matching TRBD1. Trimming cost V 1 base and J 8 bases; bases outside gene matches: 8. Germline V lookup: CDR1 PRHDT, CDR2 FYEKMQ (reference sequence). The CDR3 loop spans 15 amino acids. The chain's CDR3 is CASSLAQGVSHEQFF. CDR3 coding DNA: TGTGCCAGCAGCTTAGCTCAGGGGGTGTCCCATGAGCAGTTCTTC. Together with reference TRBV13 and TRBJ2-1, the CDR3 gives the full variable domain: AAGVIQSPRHLIKEKRETATLKCYPIPRHDTVYWYQQGPGQDPQFLISFYEKMQSDKGSIPDRFSAQQFSDYHSELNMSSLELGDSALYFCASSLAQGVSHEQFFGPGTRLTVL.

The chain is built from TRBV3-1 (or the pseudogene TRBV3-2) and TRBJ2-3, with D maybe TRBD2 (6 bases). CDR3 size: 19 residues. The germline CDR1 and CDR2 sequences are LGHDT and YNNKEL (reference sequence). V gave up 3 bases and J gave up 5 bases, with 27 bases separating them. The CDR3 DNA reads TGTGCCAGCAGCCACGGAGGACCGGGGAGGTTAGGAAGGAAAGATACGCAGTATTTT. Translating gives CASSHGGPGRLGRKDTQYF.

The chain recombines TRBV9 with TRBJ2-5, with 9 bases identical to TRBD1. V dropped 3 bases and J dropped 2; count of bases not matched to a gene: 11. The V gene's germline CDR1 is SGDLS and CDR2 YYNGEE. This CDR3 is built from 17 residues. The CDR3 coding sequence is TGTGCCAGCAGCGCCGGACAGGGGTTGGTTTGGCAAGAGACCCAGTACTTC. It translates to CASSAGQGLVWQETQYF.

This clone appeared a few times. V and J are TRBV3-1 (or the pseudogene TRBV3-2) and TRBJ1-1; no definite D call. The V gene's germline CDR1 is LGHDT and CDR2 YNNKEL (reference sequence). The CDR3 spans 13 residues. V was trimmed by 3 bases and J by 6 bases, leaving 11 bases between them. The CDR3 region is CASSHEDWPEAFF. DNA of the CDR3: TGTGCCAGCAGCCATGAGGACTGGCCTGAAGCTTTCTTT.

This clone was counted a few times. The DNA of the CDR3 is TGTGCCAGCAGCCCTGGGGGGGCAATAGGGCGCGAGCAGTACTTC. This codes for CASSPGGAIGREQYF. The genes are TRBV7-3 and TRBJ2-7; a possible D gene is TRBD2 (7 bases). In germline, CDR1 is SGHTA, CDR2 FQGTGA. The CDR3 has 15 residues. Trimming stripped 5 bases from V and 6 bases from J, with 20 bases between.

The V and J genes are TRBV7-2 and TRBJ1-3; TRBD1 agrees at 10 bases. The end of the DNA aligns better with TRBJ2-2, so the J call may be wrong. The CDR3 is 15 residues long. Per germline, CDR1 SGHTA and CDR2 FQGNSA. In DNA form, the CDR3 reads TGTGCCAGCAGCTTCGGGACAGGGGCAACAGGGGAGCTGTTTTTT. Protein sequence: CASSFGTGATGELFF.